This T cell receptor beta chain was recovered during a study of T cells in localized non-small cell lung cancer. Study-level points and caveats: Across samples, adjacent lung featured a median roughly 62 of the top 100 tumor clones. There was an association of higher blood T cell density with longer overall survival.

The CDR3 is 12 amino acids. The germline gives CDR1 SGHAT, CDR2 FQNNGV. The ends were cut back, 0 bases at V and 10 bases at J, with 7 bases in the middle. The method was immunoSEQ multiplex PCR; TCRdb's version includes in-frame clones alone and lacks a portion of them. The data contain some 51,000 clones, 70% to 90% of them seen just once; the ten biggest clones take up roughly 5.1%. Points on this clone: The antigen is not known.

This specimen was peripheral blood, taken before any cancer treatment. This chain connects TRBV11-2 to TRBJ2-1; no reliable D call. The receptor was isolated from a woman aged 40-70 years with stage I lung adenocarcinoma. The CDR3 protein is CASSLDRWEQFF. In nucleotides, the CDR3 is TGTGCCAGCAGCTTAGATCGGTGGGAGCAGTTCTTC.